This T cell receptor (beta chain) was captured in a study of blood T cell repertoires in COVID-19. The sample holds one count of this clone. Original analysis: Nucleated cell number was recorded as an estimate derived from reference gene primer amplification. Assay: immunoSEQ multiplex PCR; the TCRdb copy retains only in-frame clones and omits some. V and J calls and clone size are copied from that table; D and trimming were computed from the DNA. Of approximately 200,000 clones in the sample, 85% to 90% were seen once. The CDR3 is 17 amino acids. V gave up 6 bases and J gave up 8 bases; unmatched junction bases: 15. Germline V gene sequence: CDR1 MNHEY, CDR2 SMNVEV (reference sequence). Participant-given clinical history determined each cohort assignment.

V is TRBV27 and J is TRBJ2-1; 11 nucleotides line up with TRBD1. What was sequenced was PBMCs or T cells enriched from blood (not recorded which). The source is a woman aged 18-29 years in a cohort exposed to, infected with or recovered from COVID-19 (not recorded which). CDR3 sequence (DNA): TGTGCCAGCAGACTCTCTCCGGGGACAGGGGGTCGTGATGAGCAGTTCTTC. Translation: CASRLSPGTGGRDEQFF.